These T cell receptor beta chains were read from a single sample in a study of blood T cell repertoires in COVID-19. Measured with immunoSEQ multiplex PCR; TCRdb has only the in-frame clones, and not every one. The data contain approximately 79,000 clones, 84% of them seen just once; the ten biggest clones take up about 22%. The sample was peripheral blood. Receptors originate from a woman in her forties or fifties with acute or convalescent COVID-19. CDR3s include the opening cysteine and the closing phenylalanine or tryptophan. D genes are given only for firm matches. Clone size is shown for a subset of rows, as once, few, many or a class of expanded clone.

j_gene | abundance | d_gene | v_gene | CDR3nt | CDR3aa
TRBJ2-7 | once | - | TRBV19 | TGTGCCAGTTCCCCAGTACTAGCTACCTCCTACGAGCAGTACTTC | CASSPVLATSYEQYF
TRBJ1-6 | - | TRBD1 | TRBV27 | TGTGCCAGCAGTTCTCTTCAGGGGGCCGGCTCACCCCTCCACTTT | CASSSLQGAGSPLHF
TRBJ2-1 | - | TRBD2 | TRBV6-4 | TGTGCCAGCAGTGACGGGCTAGCGGGAGGCTATGAGCAGTTCTTC | CASSDGLAGGYEQFF
TRBJ2-1 | - | - | TRBV24-1 | TGTGCCACCAGTGATTCCCTACAGATCGAGCAGTTCTTC | CATSDSLQIEQFF
TRBJ2-3 | once | TRBD2 | TRBV7-8 | TGTGCCAGCAGCATGGCGCGGGGGGAGACAGATACGCAGTATTTT | CASSMARGETDTQYF
TRBJ1-6 | - | - | TRBV11-2 | TGTGCCAGCAGCCATCTTGGGGGGAATTCACCCCTCCACTTT | CASSHLGGNSPLHF
TRBJ1-6 | - | - | TRBV21-1 | TGTGCCAGCAGCAAAGCTCAAACAAGCGACAGGTCTTATAATTCACCCCTCCACTTT | CASSKAQTSDRSYNSPLHF
TRBJ1-1 | - | - | TRBV5-6 | TGTGCCAGCAGCTTGTACCTTGGACAGAAGAACACTGAAGCTTTCTTT | CASSLYLGQKNTEAFF
TRBJ2-1 | - | - | TRBV5-4 | TGTGCCAGCAGCCAAGGGGTGACCTCCTACAATGAGCAGTTCTTC | CASSQGVTSYNEQFF
TRBJ2-5 | - | - | TRBV28 | TGTGCCAGCATGAGGCGGGCAGAGACCCAGTACTTC | CASMRRAETQYF
TRBJ2-5 | - | TRBD2 | TRBV7-2 | TGTGCCAGCAATGTGGGAGGCGGGGGGGCCGGGACCCAGTACTTC | CASNVGGGGAGTQYF
TRBJ2-7 | - | TRBD1 | TRBV7-6 | TGTGCCAGCAGCCAAGGGACAGATTACGAGCAGTACTTC | CASSQGTDYEQYF
TRBJ1-5 | - | TRBD1 | TRBV18 | TGTGCCAGCTCACTGGACAGGGATCAGCCCCAGCATTTT | CASSLDRDQPQHF
TRBJ1-1 | few | - | TRBV6-6 | TGTGCCAGCAGCCTAACCGGGACAAACATGAACACTGAAGCTTTCTTT | CASSLTGTNMNTEAFF
TRBJ2-7 | once | TRBD2 | TRBV10-3 | TGTGCCATCAGTGAGGCGGGAGTAGACGAGCAGTACTTC | CAISEAGVDEQYF
TRBJ2-1 | - | - | TRBV4-1 | TGCGCCAGCAGCCAGATAATAGCGGCGGAGCAGTTCTTC | CASSQIIAAEQFF
TRBJ2-3 | - | TRBD2 | TRBV18 | TGTGCCAGCTCACCACCGGGGAGGGACCGATTCACAGATACGCAGTATTTT | CASSPPGRDRFTDTQYF
TRBJ2-7 | - | TRBD2 | TRBV3-1/TRBV3-2 | TGTGCCAGCAGCCGTTTAGCGGGGGAAGGGGACTACGAGCAGTACTTC | CASSRLAGEGDYEQYF
TRBJ2-7 | few | TRBD2 | TRBV7-9 | TGTGCCAGCAGCCCCTCGGGGGGGGGCTACGAGCAGTACTTC | CASSPSGGGYEQYF
TRBJ1-5 | - | - | TRBV5-7 | TGTGCCAGCAGCCGGACAGCTCCCAATCAGCCCCAGCATTTT | CASSRTAPNQPQHF
TRBJ2-1 | few | TRBD2 | TRBV19 | TGTGCCAGTAGCGATCCCCTTTGGACTAGCGGGGCCAATGAGCAGTTCTTC | CASSDPLWTSGANEQFF
TRBJ1-1 | - | - | TRBV28 | TGTGCCAGCAACCGCCCCGGGAGCACTGAAGCTTTCTTT | CASNRPGSTEAFF
TRBJ2-5 | - | - | TRBV21-1 | TGTGCCAGCCCCTGTCGCCGGTGGAGGGAGACCCAGTACTTC | CASPCRRWRETQYF
TRBJ2-5 | - | TRBD2 | TRBV5-4 | TGTGCCAGCAGCAGACTAGCGGCAAAAGAGACCCAGTACTTC | CASSRLAAKETQYF
TRBJ2-3 | - | - | TRBV24-1 | TGTGCCACCAGTGATTTGCGACTATCCACAGATACGCAGTATTTT | CATSDLRLSTDTQYF
TRBJ2-1 | - | TRBD2 | TRBV29-1 | TGCAGCGTTGCCATAGCGGGAGTTCGTCGGAATGAGCAGTTCTTC | CSVAIAGVRRNEQFF
TRBJ2-2 | - | TRBD1 | TRBV7-2 | TGTGCCAGCAGCTCTAAGACAGGGGGCACCACCGGGGAGCTGTTTTTT | CASSSKTGGTTGELFF
TRBJ1-2 | - | TRBD1 | TRBV4-2 | TGTGCCAGCAGCCTGAGGGACAGGGCGGGAGGCGGCTACACCTTC | CASSLRDRAGGGYTF
TRBJ1-5 | few | TRBD1 | TRBV27 | TGTGCCAGCAGGGGGGACAGGGCAAATCAGCCCCAGCATTTT | CASRGDRANQPQHF
TRBJ1-2 | - | TRBD1 | TRBV19 | TGTGCCAGTAGTATAGACTGGACAGGCCTTGGCTACACCTTC | CASSIDWTGLGYTF
TRBJ1-2 | - | - | TRBV7-2 | TGTGCCAGCAGCTTACGAGAAAGCTATGGCTACACCTTC | CASSLRESYGYTF
TRBJ2-1 | - | TRBD2 | TRBV6-1 | TGTGCCAGCAGTGAAGTGGAAGGGCTAGCGGGCTACAATGAGCAGTTCTTC | CASSEVEGLAGYNEQFF
TRBJ1-1 | few | - | TRBV5-6 | TGTGCCAGCAGCTCGGGACAGAACACTGAAGCTTTCTTT | CASSSGQNTEAFF
TRBJ2-3 | - | TRBD1 | TRBV29-1 | TGCAGCGTTGAAGATCTCGCCACAGGGGTTACGACAGATACGCAGTATTTT | CSVEDLATGVTTDTQYF
TRBJ2-2 | once | TRBD1 | TRBV9 | TGTGCCAGCAGCGCGACAGGGGCGGCCGGAACCGGGGAGCTGTTTTTT | CASSATGAAGTGELFF
TRBJ2-7 | - | - | TRBV20-1 | TGCAGTGCTAGAGTAAACGAGCAGTACTTC | CSARVNEQYF
TRBJ2-3 | few | TRBD2 | TRBV7-9 | TGTGCCAGCAGCTTAAGCGGGTGGGAGGGCCGTGGAGATACGCAGTATTTT | CASSLSGWEGRGDTQYF
TRBJ1-2 | - | - | TRBV12-3/TRBV12-4 | TGTGCCAGCAGTTTCGGCGGTGGCTACACCTTC | CASSFGGGYTF
TRBJ2-2 | many | TRBD2 | TRBV5-1 | TGCGCCAGTAAGGGACTAGCGGGAGCAGGGCCGAACACCGGGGAGCTGTTTTTT | CASKGLAGAGPNTGELFF
TRBJ1-1 | - | - | TRBV27 | TGTGCCAGCAGTTCGCCGTTAAGGGGCGTTAACACTGAAGCTTTCTTT | CASSSPLRGVNTEAFF
TRBJ2-3 | - | - | TRBV11-3 | TGTGCCAGCAGCTTAGGGGAGACGCAGTATTTT | CASSLGETQYF